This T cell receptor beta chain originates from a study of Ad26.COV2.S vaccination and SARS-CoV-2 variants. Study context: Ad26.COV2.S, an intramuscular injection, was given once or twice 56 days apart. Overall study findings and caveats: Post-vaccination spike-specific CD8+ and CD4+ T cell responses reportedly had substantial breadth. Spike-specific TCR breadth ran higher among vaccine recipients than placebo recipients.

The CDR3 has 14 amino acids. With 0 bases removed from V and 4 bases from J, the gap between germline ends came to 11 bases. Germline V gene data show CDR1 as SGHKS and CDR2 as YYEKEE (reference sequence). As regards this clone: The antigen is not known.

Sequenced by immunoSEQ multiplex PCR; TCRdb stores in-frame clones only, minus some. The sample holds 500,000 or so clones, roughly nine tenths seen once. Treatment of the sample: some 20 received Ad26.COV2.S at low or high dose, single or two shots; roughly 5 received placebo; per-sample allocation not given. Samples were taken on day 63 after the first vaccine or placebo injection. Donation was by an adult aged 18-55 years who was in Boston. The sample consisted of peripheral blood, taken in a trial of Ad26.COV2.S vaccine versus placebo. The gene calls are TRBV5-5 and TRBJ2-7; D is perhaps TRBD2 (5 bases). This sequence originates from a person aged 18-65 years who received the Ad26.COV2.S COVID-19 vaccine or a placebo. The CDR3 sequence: CASSLVSGWYEQYF. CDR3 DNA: TGTGCCAGCAGCTTGGTGTCGGGGTGGTACGAGCAGTACTTC. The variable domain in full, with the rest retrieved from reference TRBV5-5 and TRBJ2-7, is DAGVTQSPTHLIKTRGQQVTLRCSPISGHKSVSWYQQVLGQGPQFIFQYYEKEERGRGNFPDRFSARQFPNYSSELNVNALLLGDSALYLCASSLVSGWYEQYFGPGTRLTVT.